The 4 T cell receptor beta chains reported below all come from one sample, sequenced in a study of blood T cell repertoires in COVID-19. The protocol was immunoSEQ multiplex PCR, while the TCRdb copy is restricted to in-frame clones and leaves out a portion. Of 60,000 to 70,000 clones in the sample, 65% to 90% are singletons; the top ten hold about 6.2%. What was sequenced was peripheral blood. These receptors were collected from a man aged 55-75 years with acute or convalescent COVID-19.

This clone was picked up one time. The V gene is TRBV28, the J gene TRBJ2-5; D perhaps matches TRBD1 (6 bases). The CDR3 runs to 15 residues. Per germline, CDR1 MDHEN and CDR2 SYDVKM. Trimming cost V 6 bases and J 5 bases, with 19 bases left between them. CDR3 DNA: TGTGCCAGCAGCCCTCCGGGACACTCCAACGAGACCCAGTACTTC. Its protein is CASSPPGHSNETQYF.

This clone showed up just a few times. The rearrangement uses TRBV18 and TRBJ1-5; possibly TRBD1 for D (5 bases). The V and J ends lost 3 bases and 3 bases respectively, with 12 bases between them. This CDR3 region has 15 residues. Germline CDR1 reads KGHSH; CDR2 reads LQKENI. The CDR3 region is CASSPGGGSNQPQHF. Here the CDR3 DNA reads TGTGCCAGCTCACCGGGGGGAGGGTCCAATCAGCCCCAGCATTTT.

The CDR3 DNA is TGTGCCTGGAGTCCCGGGGTAGCCAAAAACATTCAGTACTTC. Translated, it gives CAWSPGVAKNIQYF. The rearrangement uses TRBV30 and TRBJ2-4; tentatively, D is TRBD2 (5 bases). CDR3 length: 14 residues. Trimming took 2 bases from V and 0 from J, leaving 8 bases between them. The germline V gene encodes CDR1 GTSNPN and CDR2 SVGIG (reference sequence).

This chain uses TRBV27 with TRBJ2-7; a weak D match, TRBD2 (5 bases). The ends were cut back, 2 bases at V and 0 bases at J, with 17 bases in the middle. The V gene's germline CDR1 is MNHEY and CDR2 SMNVEV (reference sequence). This CDR3 contains 17 residues. As DNA, the CDR3 is TGTGCCAGCAGTTTAAGGACTGGTGGAAGCCACTCCTACGAGCAGTACTTC. Translating it yields CASSLRTGGSHSYEQYF.